This TCR beta chain derives from a study of CD8 T cells in ankylosing spondylitis. A note on this clonotype: What it recognizes is unknown.

The study, taken as a whole, reports: Disease-linked clones bore a CD8+ phenotype, appearing relatively rarely in peripheral blood. It appeared that ankylosing spondylitis blood was characterized by a TCR beta motif of several highly homologous variants.

TCRdb re-called the 5' RACE reads with MiXCR, one entry per CDR3 protein. The sample records some 700,000 distinct CDR3 sequences, around 17% being singletons. The CDR3 loop spans 16 amino acids. Germline CDR1 and CDR2: SGHVS and FQNEAQ. V was clipped by 2 bases and J by 0 bases; unmatched bases: 7. Sequenced input: blood, either unsorted or a sorted T cell fraction (not recorded which). The TCR was taken from a male donor with ankylosing spondylitis. This chain links TRBV7-8 with TRBJ2-7, with 7 bases fitting TRBD1. DNA of the CDR3: TGTGCCAGCAGCTTAAACGTACAGGGGCCCTCCTACGAGCAGTACTTC. Its translation: CASSLNVQGPSYEQYF. Supplemented by reference TRBV7-8 and TRBJ2-7, the full variable domain reads GAGVSQSPRYKVAKRGQDVALRCDPISGHVSLFWYQQALGQGPEFLTYFQNEAQLDKSGLPSDRFFAERPEGSVSTLKIQRTQQEDSAVYLCASSLNVQGPSYEQYFGPGTRLTVT.